In this sample, the clone carrying this T cell receptor (beta chain) turned up a few times. What it recognizes is unknown. These data belong to a study of blood T cells in healthy people across ages. The study's findings and limits: Among long-lived donors, naive CD4+ cells were more numerous and diversity higher than in aged donors. Age advanced and TCR beta diversity per million T cells fell, roughly linearly. It was not possible, with unsorted PBMCs, to conclusively compare naive and antigen-experienced cells.

CDR3 size: 16 residues. Per germline, CDR1 SGHRS and CDR2 YFSETQ. With 2 bases removed from V and 7 bases from J, the gap between germline ends came to 22 bases. The use of a sample-barcoded 5' primer and a J-beta primer mix characterized a second PCR of roughly 7 to 12 cycles. Every cDNA molecule bore a tag from a template-switch adaptor containing 12 random nucleotides. From the 5' RACE reads, TCRdb called clonotypes with MiXCR, one entry per CDR3 protein. In the table there are 1.6 million or so distinct CDR3 sequences, about 35% of which are singletons. The gene calls are TRBV5-1 and TRBJ2-7; D is possibly TRBD1 or TRBD2 (6 bases each). Sequenced sample: blood. The source of this sequence is a woman between 25 and 40 years old in good health. CDR3 DNA sequence: TGCGCCAGCAGCTTACTGTCGGGGGCCGTCCCTGGGGAGCAGTACTTC. This sequence encodes CASSLLSGAVPGEQYF.